The 22 T cell receptor beta chains below were found in one sample sequenced in a study of cytomegalovirus exposure and HLA in healthy donors. 60 Vbeta and 13 Jbeta primers were used in PCR. Method: immunoSEQ multiplex PCR; TCRdb's copy keeps in-frame clones and lacks some. The sample shows approximately 88,000 clones, 50% to 80% of them seen only once. Specimen: PBMCs. These TCRs come from a man aged 60 to 69 in good health and CMV-seronegative.

The chain has TRBV18 and TRBJ2-2, with a possible D match to TRBD1 (5 bases). The length of the CDR3 is 16 residues. Trimming took off 1 base at V and 0 bases at J, with 9 bases between the two ends. Germline V gives CDR1 KGHSH, CDR2 LQKENI. CDR3 in amino acids: CASSPLRTTNTGELFF. The DNA of the CDR3 is TGTGCCAGCTCACCACTGAGGACAACGAACACCGGGGAGCTGTTTTTT.

The chain is built from TRBV7-6 and TRBJ2-7, with D possibly matching TRBD1 (6 bases). The germline V and J ends were trimmed by 0 bases and 5 bases, with 11 bases remaining between them. This CDR3 spans 14 amino acids. The germline V gene encodes CDR1 SGHVS and CDR2 FNYEAQ. In nucleotides, the CDR3 is TGTGCCAGCAGCTTAGCCTTGGGACAACACGAGCAGTACTTC. It is translated as CASSLALGQHEQYF.

In its sample, this clone was seen a few times. The J gene is TRBJ2-7, the V gene TRBV5-4; TRBD2 is a possible D gene (7 bases). The CDR3 totals 16 residues. Trimming removed 4 bases at V and 2 bases at J, with 19 bases between. Germline V gives CDR1 SGHNT, CDR2 YYREEE (reference sequence). CDR3 protein: CASSQAGYGGTYEQYF. For the CDR3, the DNA is TGTGCCAGCAGCCAAGCGGGGTACGGGGGCACCTACGAGCAGTACTTC. Full variable domain (outside the CDR3, taken from reference TRBV5-4 and TRBJ2-7): ETGVTQSPTHLIKTRGQQVTLRCSSQSGHNTVSWYQQALGQGPQFIFQYYREEENGRGNFPPRFSGLQFPNYSSELNVNALELDDSALYLCASSQAGYGGTYEQYFGPGTRLTVT.

The gene calls are TRBV29-1 and TRBJ1-1; D possibly corresponds to TRBD1 (5 bases). There are 13 residues in the CDR3. Trimming cost V 7 bases and J 5 bases, with 17 bases left between them. CDR1 SQVTM and CDR2 ANQGSEA come from the germline V gene. The CDR3 loop is CSARVGGGTEAFF. CDR3 nucleotides: TGCAGCGCCCGGGTCGGGGGGGGAACTGAAGCTTTCTTT.

The table lists this clone with a few counts. The chain joins TRBV19 to TRBJ2-7; TRBD2 is a possible D gene (5 bases). V was clipped by 5 bases and J by 5 bases, with 22 bases between them. Germline V gene sequence: CDR1 LNHDA, CDR2 SQIVND (reference sequence). The CDR3 has 16 amino acids. CDR3 amino acids: CASSEGKTVRENEQYF. In DNA, the CDR3 is TGTGCCAGTAGTGAAGGGAAGACGGTTCGGGAAAACGAGCAGTACTTC. The whole variable domain, remainder taken from reference TRBV19 and TRBJ2-7, is DGGITQSPKYLFRKEGQNVTLSCEQNLNHDAMYWYRQDPGQGLRLIYYSQIVNDFQKGDIAEGYSVSREKKESFPLTVTSAQKNPTAFYLCASSEGKTVRENEQYFGPGTRLTVT.

This clone was seen a handful of times. The chain recombines TRBV18 with TRBJ2-7; D ambiguous. The V gene's germline CDR1 is KGHSH and CDR2 LQKENI. CDR3 length: 14 residues. V lost 5 bases and J 7 bases, leaving 18 bases between the germline ends. CDR3 region: CASSIQQNSREQYF. CDR3 DNA sequence: TGTGCCAGCTCAATCCAGCAAAACTCTAGGGAGCAGTACTTC.

This sequence joins TRBV5-4 and TRBJ2-3; TRBD1 aligns across 7 bases. Germline loops: CDR1 SGHNT, CDR2 YYREEE (reference sequence). This CDR3 contains 13 residues. V lost 4 bases, J lost 10 bases, and 9 bases stayed unmatched. The CDR3 protein is CASSRGPGDSQYF. As DNA, the CDR3 is TGTGCCAGCAGCAGGGGGCCGGGTGATTCGCAGTATTTT.

This chain joins TRBV14 and TRBJ2-5, with TRBD2 matching 8 bases. Germline loops: CDR1 SGHDN, CDR2 FVKESK. This CDR3 region has 16 residues. V dropped 1 base and J dropped 4; count of bases not matched to a gene: 8. This CDR3 is CASSQGAASGLETQYF. In DNA, the CDR3 is TGTGCCAGCAGCCAAGGAGCGGCTAGCGGGTTAGAGACCCAGTACTTC.

The V and J genes are TRBV18 and TRBJ2-5, with 10 bases identical to TRBD2. J lost 5 bases, V lost 3 bases, and 18 bases had no gene match. Germline CDR1 is KGHSH and CDR2 is LQKENI. The CDR3 covers 19 residues. CDR3 sequence reads: CASSPSPAASGGRLETQYF. In DNA form, the CDR3 reads TGTGCCAGCTCACCCTCCCCGGCCGCTAGCGGGGGACGCCTGGAGACCCAGTACTTC.

The chain joins TRBV23-1 to TRBJ1-2; D not resolved. TRBV23-1 is an ORF, with its function uncertain. V dropped 1 base and J dropped 0 bases, with 24 bases sitting between them. The CDR3 extends over 20 amino acids. The CDR3 bases are TGCGCCAGCAGTCAATTGGGTTCCCGGGATCCCACGGTGGCTAACTATGGCTACACCTTC. Amino acids: CASSQLGSRDPTVANYGYTF.

The V call is TRBV6-6, the J call TRBJ1-1; 7 bases match TRBD1. V was pared by 2 bases and J by 5 bases, with 2 bases of the junction left unmatched. Per the germline V gene, CDR1 is MNHNY and CDR2 is SVGAGI (reference sequence). The CDR3 loop spans 13 amino acids. For the CDR3, the DNA is TGTGCCAGCAGTTACGGGACAGAGACTGAAGCTTTCTTT. It encodes CASSYGTETEAFF.

This clone appeared a single time. The chain recombines TRBV28 with TRBJ1-6; unclear D gene. Trimming left V 3 bases short and J 4 bases short, with 7 bases between. There are 14 residues in the CDR3. Germline CDR1 reads MDHEN; CDR2 reads SYDVKM. In DNA, the CDR3 is TGTGCCAGCAGTTTTACCAGATATAATTCACCCCTCCACTTT. This codes for CASSFTRYNSPLHF. Combining the CDR3 with reference TRBV28 and TRBJ1-6 gives the whole variable domain DVKVTQSSRYLVKRTGEKVFLECVQDMDHENMFWYRQDPGLGLRLIYFSYDVKMKEKGDIPEGYSVSREKKERFSLILESASTNQTSMYLCASSFTRYNSPLHFGNGTRLTVT.

The chain employs TRBV6-5 and TRBJ1-3; D not certain. Germline V gene data show CDR1 as MNHEY and CDR2 as SVGAGI. This CDR3 comprises 15 residues. Trimming cost V 8 bases and J 0 bases, with 14 bases left between them. The CDR3 sequence is CASGGNRNSGNTIYF. The CDR3 nucleotides are TGTGCCAGCGGAGGAAATAGAAACTCTGGAAACACCATATATTTT.

V and J are TRBV6-5 and TRBJ2-7; 12 positions match TRBD1. Germline-derived CDR1 and CDR2 are MNHEY and SVGAGI. The CDR3 runs 14 residues. The trim removed 6 bases at V and 5 bases at J, leaving 5 bases unmatched. The CDR3 region is CASRWGQGADEQYF. In DNA form, the CDR3 reads TGTGCCAGCAGGTGGGGACAGGGGGCCGACGAGCAGTACTTC.

This clone was detected only a few times. The V gene is TRBV5-8, the J gene TRBJ1-4, with D perhaps matching TRBD1 (6 bases). This CDR3 has 16 residues. Germline-derived CDR1 and CDR2 are SGHTS and YDEGEE. The V end lost 0 bases, the J end lost 1 base, and 10 bases lay between the germline ends. DNA of the CDR3: TGTGCCAGCAGCTTGGCAGGGGCGATAACTAATGAAAAACTGTTTTTT. The encoded protein is CASSLAGAITNEKLFF. The whole variable domain, remainder taken from reference TRBV5-8 and TRBJ1-4, is EAGVTQSPTHLIKTRGQQATLRCSPISGHTSVYWYQQALGLGLQFLLWYDEGEERNRGNFPPRFSGRQFPNYSSELNVNALELEDSALYLCASSLAGAITNEKLFFGSGTQLSVL.

The chain is built from TRBV27 and TRBJ2-7, with 10 bases identical to TRBD2. Germline-derived CDR1 and CDR2 are MNHEY and SMNVEV (reference sequence). This CDR3 is built from 15 residues. Trimming at V came to 4 bases and at J to 2 bases, leaving 5 bases not matched to a gene. The chain's CDR3 is CASSSSSGGAYEQYF. In DNA, the CDR3 is TGTGCCAGCAGTTCTTCCAGCGGGGGGGCCTACGAGCAGTACTTC.

J is TRBJ1-6 and V is TRBV10-1, with 9 bases fitting TRBD1. The CDR3 is made up of 15 amino acids. The germline CDR1 and CDR2 sequences are WNHNN and SYGVQD (reference sequence). V was pared by 0 bases and J by 7 bases, with 1 base of the junction left unmatched. DNA for the CDR3: TGCGCCAGCAGTGAGTCCGGGACAGGGAATTCACCCCTCCACTTT. Its protein is CASSESGTGNSPLHF.

This clone was recorded once. The rearrangement links TRBV7-3 to TRBJ2-2, with TRBD1 identical over 8 bases. V gave up 5 bases and J gave up 9 bases; unmatched junction bases: 5. The CDR3 extends over 13 amino acids. Germline loops: CDR1 SGHTA, CDR2 FQGTGA. In DNA, the CDR3 is TGTGCCAGCAGCCAGGGGGCCTCACGGGAGCTGTTTTTT. Residues: CASSQGASRELFF.

The table lists this clone with a count of one. This rearrangement joins TRBV11-2 to TRBJ1-2; weak D call: TRBD1 (5 bases). This CDR3 spans 14 amino acids. The germline gives CDR1 SGHAT, CDR2 FQNNGV. The V end was cut by 3 bases, the J end by 1 base, with 9 bases between. CDR3 amino acids: CASSFTDSNYGYTF. The CDR3 nucleotides read TGTGCCAGCAGCTTTACCGACAGTAACTATGGCTACACCTTC.

The V gene is TRBV9, the J gene TRBJ2-7; D is possibly TRBD2 (5 bases). Trimming took off 2 bases at V and 2 bases at J, with 11 bases between the two ends. In germline, CDR1 is SGDLS, CDR2 YYNGEE. CDR3 length: 14 amino acids. This chain's CDR3 is CASSVRDGTYEQYF. The CDR3 nucleotides read TGTGCCAGCAGCGTCAGAGACGGGACCTACGAGCAGTACTTC.

V is TRBV2 and J is TRBJ2-4; TRBD1 agrees at 12 bases. J gave up 5 bases and V 6 bases, and 5 bases lay outside the gene matches. Germline CDR1 is SNHLY and CDR2 is FYNNEI. The CDR3 has 15 residues. The CDR3 spells CASRVGTGGENIQYF. The CDR3 DNA reads as TGTGCCAGCAGGGTTGGGACAGGGGGCGAAAACATTCAGTACTTC. The complete variable domain, with remaining parts taken from reference TRBV2 and TRBJ2-4, reads EPEVTQTPSHQVTQMGQEVILRCVPISNHLYFYWYRQILGQKVEFLVSFYNNEISEKSEIFDDQFSVERPDGSNFTLKIRSTKLEDSAMYFCASRVGTGGENIQYFGAGTRLSVL.

The chain joins TRBV29-1 to TRBJ2-2; a weak D match, TRBD2 (6 bases). Germline CDR1 reads SQVTM; CDR2 reads ANQGSEA. The CDR3 sequence is 16 residues long. V lost 5 bases and J lost 6, with 22 bases in between. CDR3 nucleotide sequence: TGCAGCGTTAAACAGGAGGGGCTAGCGTGGTCCGGGGAGCTGTTTTTT. Protein product: CSVKQEGLAWSGELFF.